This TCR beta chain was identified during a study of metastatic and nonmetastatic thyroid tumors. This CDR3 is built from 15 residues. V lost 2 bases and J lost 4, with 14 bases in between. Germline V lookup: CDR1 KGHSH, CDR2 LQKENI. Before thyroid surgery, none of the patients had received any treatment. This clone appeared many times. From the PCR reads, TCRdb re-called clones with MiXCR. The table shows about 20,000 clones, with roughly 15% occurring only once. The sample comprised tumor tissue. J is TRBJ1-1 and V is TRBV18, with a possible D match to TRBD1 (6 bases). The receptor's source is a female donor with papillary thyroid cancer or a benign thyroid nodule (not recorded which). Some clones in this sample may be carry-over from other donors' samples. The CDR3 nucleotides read TGTGCCAGCTCACCAGGGCGGGGGGCGGCCACTGAAGCTTTCTTT. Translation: CASSPGRGAATEAFF.